This T cell receptor (beta chain) was documented in a study of shared clonotypes between healthy human individuals. General observations from the study: Naive subsets generally exceeded memory subsets in estimated richness.

Data came from immunoSEQ multiplex PCR; TCRdb stores just in-frame clones and leaves some out. The table includes about 340,000 clones, around four fifths detected once. A note on this clone: The target antigen is unknown.

The germline CDR1 and CDR2 sequences are SGHRS and YFSETQ. This CDR3 has 14 amino acids. The J segment lost 1 base and the V segment lost 3 bases, leaving 3 bases of the junction unmatched. The chain combines TRBV5-1 with TRBJ1-1; 7 bases align to TRBD1. The origin of this receptor is a man younger than 45 in good health. Sequencing input: memory CD4+ T cells sorted from blood. Subset meaning: CD45RA-negative fraction. DNA for the CDR3: TGCGCCAGCAGCTACAGGGGAGAGAACACTGAAGCTTTCTTT. This encodes CASSYRGENTEAFF.